Shown below are 13 T cell receptor beta chains from a single sample sequenced in a study of blood T cell repertoires in COVID-19. Only in-frame clones appear in the TCRdb table, and some are missing; sequencing was by immunoSEQ multiplex PCR. The sample yields 320,000 or so clones, about nine tenths seen once. The source material was PBMCs or T cells enriched from blood (not recorded which). The source of these receptors is a man aged 60-69 years who had recovered from COVID-19.

The chain combines TRBV5-1 with TRBJ2-3; TRBD2 matches 7 bases. The germline V gene has CDR1 SGHRS and CDR2 YFSETQ. CDR3 size: 15 residues. J lost 3 bases, V lost 1 base, and 5 bases had no gene match. The CDR3 nucleotides read TGCGCCAGCAGCTTGCCTAGCGGCTCTACAGATACGCAGTATTTT. It yields the protein CASSLPSGSTDTQYF.

The chain has TRBV25-1 and TRBJ1-2; 7 bases match TRBD1. Trimming at V came to 3 bases and at J to 4 bases, leaving 5 bases not matched to a gene. CDR3 length: 14 amino acids. Per the germline V gene, CDR1 is MGHDK and CDR2 is SYGVNS. In DNA, the CDR3 is TGTGCCAGCAGTGAGCCAGGGGGAGTCTATGGCTACACCTTC. Translated, it gives CASSEPGGVYGYTF.

The CDR3 nucleotides read TGTGCCAGCAGCACAGGACTAGCGGCTTACAATGAGCAGTTCTTC. Encoded protein: CASSTGLAAYNEQFF. The chain recombines TRBV7-3 with TRBJ2-1, with 10 bases aligning to TRBD2. V shed 5 bases and J 4 bases; nucleotides not matched to a gene: 5. Germline values: CDR1 SGHTA, CDR2 FQGTGA. CDR3 length: 15 amino acids.

The chain employs TRBV28 and TRBJ1-3; D possibly corresponds to TRBD1 (5 bases). CDR1 MDHEN and CDR2 SYDVKM come from the germline V gene. This CDR3 is 14 amino acids long. V was cut by 8 bases and J by 4 bases, with 15 bases left in between. The DNA for the CDR3 is TGTGCCAGCCGGGGGGGAGGTGCGGGAAACACCATATATTTT. Translated, it gives CASRGGGAGNTIYF.

The chain uses TRBV7-9 and TRBJ1-2; TRBD1 might be the D (5 bases). CDR3 length: 14 amino acids. Germline CDR1 and CDR2: SEHNR and FQNEAQ (reference sequence). V lost 1 base, J lost 2 bases, and 8 bases lay in between. The CDR3, as DNA: TGTGCCAGCAGCTTAGGATCAGGGAACTATGGCTACACCTTC. Amino acids: CASSLGSGNYGYTF.

This chain connects TRBV7-2 to TRBJ2-3, with a weak D call TRBD2 (6 bases). CDR3 length equals 17 residues. From germline, CDR1 is SGHTA and CDR2 FQGNSA. The V and J ends lost 4 bases and 2 bases respectively, with 19 bases between them. CDR3: CASSSTPSGTLTDTQYF. The CDR3 region has the DNA TGTGCCAGCAGCTCAACCCCCTCCGGGACTCTCACAGATACGCAGTATTTT. Supplemented by reference TRBV7-2 and TRBJ2-3, the full variable domain reads GAGVSQSPSNKVTEKGKDVELRCDPISGHTALYWYRQSLGQGLEFLIYFQGNSAPDKSGLPSDRFSAERTGGSVSTLTIQRTQQEDSAVYLCASSSTPSGTLTDTQYFGPGTRLTVL.

The chain is built from TRBV11-1 and TRBJ2-1; tentative D call: TRBD2 (6 bases). CDR1 is SGHAT and CDR2 is FQDESV in the germline V gene (reference sequence). The CDR3 has 15 amino acids. With 4 bases removed from V and 6 bases from J, the gap between germline ends came to 16 bases. The chain's CDR3 is CASSYEEGRPNEQFF. In DNA, the CDR3 is TGTGCCAGCAGCTACGAGGAGGGTCGTCCCAATGAGCAGTTCTTC.

The chain carries TRBV24-1 and TRBJ2-5; D possibly corresponds to TRBD1 (5 bases). Germline lookup yields CDR1 KGHDR and CDR2 SFDVKD. The V end lost 1 base, the J end lost 2 bases, and 13 bases lay between the germline ends. The CDR3 runs 16 residues. The chain's CDR3 is CATSDFPTGIQETQYF. The CDR3 bases are TGTGCCACCAGTGATTTTCCCACAGGTATTCAAGAGACCCAGTACTTC.

This clone appeared a single time. This chain links TRBV6-5 with TRBJ2-3; no firm D call. Trimming took 0 bases from V and 2 from J, leaving 6 bases between them. This CDR3 is 14 amino acids long. The V gene's germline CDR1 is MNHEY and CDR2 SVGAGI. CDR3: CASSYSRTTDTQYF. As DNA, the CDR3 is TGTGCCAGCAGTTACTCGCGCACCACAGATACGCAGTATTTT.

The rearrangement links TRBV5-1 to TRBJ2-1, with 13 bases that match TRBD2. CDR1 and CDR2 from the germline V gene are SGHRS and YFSETQ. J gave up 2 bases and V 5 bases, and 4 bases lay outside the gene matches. The CDR3 totals 16 residues. The CDR3 loop reads CASRPGTSGTYNEQFF. CDR3 nucleotide sequence: TGCGCCAGCAGACCGGGGACTAGCGGGACCTACAATGAGCAGTTCTTC. The variable domain in full, completed from reference TRBV5-1 and TRBJ2-1, reads KAGVTQTPRYLIKTRGQQVTLSCSPISGHRSVSWYQQTPGQGLQFLFEYFSETQRNKGNFPGRFSGRQFSNSRSEMNVSTLELGDSALYLCASRPGTSGTYNEQFFGPGTRLTVL.

This chain connects TRBV10-1 to TRBJ1-4; TRBD1 might be the D (6 bases). Per the germline V gene, CDR1 is WNHNN and CDR2 is SYGVQD (reference sequence). With 3 bases removed from V and 4 bases from J, the gap between germline ends came to 12 bases. CDR3 length: 15 residues. CDR3 bases: TGCGCCAGCAGTGAAGGACAGAACCTTAATGAAAAACTGTTTTTT. Encoded protein: CASSEGQNLNEKLFF.

The chain combines TRBV18 with TRBJ1-2, with TRBD1 as a possible D gene (5 bases). The V gene lost 1 base and the J gene lost 2 bases, with 11 bases spanning the gap. Germline CDR1 KGHSH, CDR2 LQKENI. The CDR3 is made up of 15 amino acids. The chain's CDR3 is CASSPLDSGNYGYTF. The DNA of the CDR3 is TGTGCCAGCTCACCACTAGACAGTGGGAACTATGGCTACACCTTC.

The chain carries TRBV7-3 and TRBJ2-6; possibly TRBD1 for D (6 bases). Germline V gene lookup returns CDR1 SGHTA and CDR2 FQGTGA. The CDR3 contains 18 residues. V was cut by 9 bases and J by 0 bases, with 21 bases left in between. CDR3 protein: CARGAYVGTRSGANVLTF. DNA of the CDR3: TGTGCCAGGGGGGCTTACGTAGGAACCCGCTCTGGGGCCAACGTCCTGACTTTC.